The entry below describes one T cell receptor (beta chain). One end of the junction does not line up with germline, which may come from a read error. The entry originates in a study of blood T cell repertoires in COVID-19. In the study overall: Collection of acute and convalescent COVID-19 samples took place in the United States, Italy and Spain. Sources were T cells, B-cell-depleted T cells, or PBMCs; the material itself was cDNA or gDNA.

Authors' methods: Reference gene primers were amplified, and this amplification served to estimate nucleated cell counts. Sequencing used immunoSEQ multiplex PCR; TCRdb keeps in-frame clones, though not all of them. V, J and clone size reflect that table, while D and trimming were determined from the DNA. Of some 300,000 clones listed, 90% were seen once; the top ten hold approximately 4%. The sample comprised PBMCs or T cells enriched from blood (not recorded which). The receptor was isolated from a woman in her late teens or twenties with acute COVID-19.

CDR3 nucleotides: TGTGCCAGCACTTTACGGGGGGCTGGCAATCAGCCCCAGCATTTT. It is translated as CASTLRGAGNQPQHF. The chain employs TRBV28 and TRBJ1-5; a possible D gene is TRBD1 (6 bases). CDR3 length: 15 residues. CDR1 is MDHEN and CDR2 is SYDVKM in the germline V gene. Full variable domain (remainder filled in from reference TRBV28 and TRBJ1-5): DVKVTQSSRYLVKRTGEKVFLECVQDMDHENMFWYRQDPGLGLRLIYFSYDVKMKEKGDIPEGYSVSREKKERFSLILESASTNQTSMYLCASTLRGAGNQPQHFGDGTRLSIL.